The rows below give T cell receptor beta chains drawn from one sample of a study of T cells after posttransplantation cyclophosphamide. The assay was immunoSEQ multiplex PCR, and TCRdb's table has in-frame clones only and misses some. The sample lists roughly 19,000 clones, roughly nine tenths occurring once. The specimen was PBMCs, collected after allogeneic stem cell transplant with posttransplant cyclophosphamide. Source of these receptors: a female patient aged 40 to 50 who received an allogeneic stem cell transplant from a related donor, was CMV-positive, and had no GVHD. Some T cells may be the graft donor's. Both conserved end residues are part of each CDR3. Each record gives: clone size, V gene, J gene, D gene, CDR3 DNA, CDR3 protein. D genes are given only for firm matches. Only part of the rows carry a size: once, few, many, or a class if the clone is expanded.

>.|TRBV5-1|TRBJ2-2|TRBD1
TGCGCCAGCAGCTTGGCGGTAGGACAGGGGGCGCAGAACACCGGGGAGCTGTTTTTT
CASSLAVGQGAQNTGELFF
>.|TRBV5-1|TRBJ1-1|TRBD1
TGCGCCAGCAGCTTGGCCATGGGGACAGGGGCCACTGAAGCTTTCTTT
CASSLAMGTGATEAFF
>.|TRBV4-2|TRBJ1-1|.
TGTGCCAGCAGCCACCTACCCGGGACACGGAACACTGAGGCTTTCTTT
CASSHLPGTRNTEAFF
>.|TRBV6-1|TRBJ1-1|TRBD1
TGTGCCAGCAGTTCACAGGGGGGAACTGAAGCTTTCTTT
CASSSQGGTEAFF
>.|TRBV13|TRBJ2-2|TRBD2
TGTGCCAGCAGCGGATGGGCTAGCGGGGCGGGAAACACCGGGGAGCTGTTTTTT
CASSGWASGAGNTGELFF
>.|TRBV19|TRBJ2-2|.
TGTGCCAGTAGTATCAGTACTATTAACACCGGGGAGCTGTTTTTT
CASSISTINTGELFF
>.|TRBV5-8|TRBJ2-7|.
TGTGCCAGCAGCTACGGGACACGCTACGAGCAGTACTTC
CASSYGTRYEQYF
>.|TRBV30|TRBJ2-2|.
TGTGCCTGGACCCTTTCCGACTACACCGGGGAGCTGTTTTTT
CAWTLSDYTGELFF
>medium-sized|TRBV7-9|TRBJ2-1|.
TGTGCCAGCAGCTTAGGCAACAGTGAGCAGTTCTTC
CASSLGNSEQFF
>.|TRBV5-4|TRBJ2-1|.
TGTGCCAGCAGCTTGGGTAAGAGCTCCTACAATGAGCAGTTCTTC
CASSLGKSSYNEQFF
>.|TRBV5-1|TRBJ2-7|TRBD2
TGCGCCAGCAGCCTGGAGACGGGAGGTGACTACGAGCAGTACTTC
CASSLETGGDYEQYF
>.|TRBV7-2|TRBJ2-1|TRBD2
TGTGCCAGCAGCTTAGTCCCGGGACTAGCGGGTATTGAGCAGTTCTTC
CASSLVPGLAGIEQFF
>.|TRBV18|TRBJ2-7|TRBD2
TGTGCCAGCTCACCAGTGGAGCGGGAAGACCCCGAGCAGTACTTC
CASSPVEREDPEQYF
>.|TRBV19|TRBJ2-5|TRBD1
TGTGCCAGTAGTTCAGGACAGGGGATTGAGACCCAGTACTTC
CASSSGQGIETQYF
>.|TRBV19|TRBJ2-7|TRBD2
TGTGCCAGTAGTAGGGCTAGCGGGTACGAGCAGTACTTC
CASSRASGYEQYF
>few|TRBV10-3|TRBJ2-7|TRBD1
TGTGCCATCAGTGAGCAAATCCGGGACAGGGGATCCTACGAGCAGTACTTC
CAISEQIRDRGSYEQYF
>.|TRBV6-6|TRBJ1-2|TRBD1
TGTGCCAGCAGATGCCAGGGGGTCGACTATGGCTACACCTTC
CASRCQGVDYGYTF
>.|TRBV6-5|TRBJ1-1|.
TGTGCCAGCAGTTACTCATCGAGGGTGAATGCTTTCTTT
CASSYSSRVNAFF
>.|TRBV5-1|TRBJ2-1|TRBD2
TGCGCCAGCAGCTTGGCCCTAGCGGGTAATGAGCAGTTCTTC
CASSLALAGNEQFF
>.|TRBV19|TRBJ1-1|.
TGTGCCAGCTCGACAAGGAACACTGAAGCTTTCTTT
CASSTRNTEAFF
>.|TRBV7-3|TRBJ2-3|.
TGTGCCAGCAGCTCGCGGCCGGGCACAGATACGCAGTATTTT
CASSSRPGTDTQYF
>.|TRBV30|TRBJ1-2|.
TGTGCCGGCCCTAGGGACTCTGGCTATGGCTACACCTTC
CAGPRDSGYGYTF
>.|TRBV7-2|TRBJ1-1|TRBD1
TGTGCCAGCAGTCCCACAGGGGTGAACACTGAAGCTTTCTTT
CASSPTGVNTEAFF
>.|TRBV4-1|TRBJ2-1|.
TGCGCCAGCAGCCATCTGACTCTTGGGTGGGAGCAGTTCTTC
CASSHLTLGWEQFF
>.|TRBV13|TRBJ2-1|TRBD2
TGTGCCAGCAGCTTTCCGGGACTAGCGGGAGCGGAGCAGTTCTTC
CASSFPGLAGAEQFF
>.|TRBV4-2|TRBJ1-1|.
TGTGCCAGCAGCCAAGTACAGCCCTTGACTGAAGCTTTCTTT
CASSQVQPLTEAFF
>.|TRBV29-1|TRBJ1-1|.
TGCAGCGTCCACGGTTTGGGACAGAACACTGAAGCTTTCTTT
CSVHGLGQNTEAFF
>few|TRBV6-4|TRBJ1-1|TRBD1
TGTGCCAGCAGTGCAACTCAACAGGGGAGAGCTTTCTTT
CASSATQQGRAFF
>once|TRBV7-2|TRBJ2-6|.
TGTGCCAGCAGCTTAAGACCGCGGATCTCTGGGGCCAACGTCCTGACTTTC
CASSLRPRISGANVLTF
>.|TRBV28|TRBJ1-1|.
TGTGCCAGCAGTTTAAGGGGGGGGGTAACTGAAGCTTTCTTT
CASSLRGGVTEAFF
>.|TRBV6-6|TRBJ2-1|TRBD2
TGTGCCAGCAGTTACCCGCCTAGCGGACTCTACAATGAGCAGTTCTTC
CASSYPPSGLYNEQFF
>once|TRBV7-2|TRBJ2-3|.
TGTGCCAGCAGCTTATTAGGTGTCGGGATACTGAGCACAGATACGCAGTATTTT
CASSLLGVGILSTDTQYF
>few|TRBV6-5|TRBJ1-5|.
TGTGCCAGCAGTTACAATGGGGGCCATCAGCCCCAGCATTTT
CASSYNGGHQPQHF
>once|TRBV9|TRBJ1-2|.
TGTGCCAGCAACAAAGGACTGTTGAATGGCTACACCTTC
CASNKGLLNGYTF
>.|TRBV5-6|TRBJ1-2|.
TGTGCCAGCAGCCCCCCCGGGTTATCCAACTATGGCTACACCTTC
CASSPPGLSNYGYTF
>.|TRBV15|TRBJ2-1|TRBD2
TGTGCCACCAGCAACGGACTAGCGGGAGGCCCTACCTACAATGAGCAGTTCTTC
CATSNGLAGGPTYNEQFF
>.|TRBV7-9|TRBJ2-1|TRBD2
TGTGCCAGCAGCCGCGGTGGTAGCGGGTACAATGAGCAGTTCTTC
CASSRGGSGYNEQFF
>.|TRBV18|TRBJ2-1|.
TGTGCCAGCTCACCCTCCGTAGCGGACTGGGGGTCCTACAATGAGCAGTTCTTC
CASSPSVADWGSYNEQFF
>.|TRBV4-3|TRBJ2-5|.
TGCGCCAGCAGCCAAGATATCCTTAACCAAGAGACCCAGTACTTC
CASSQDILNQETQYF
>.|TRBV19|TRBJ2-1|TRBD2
TGTGCCAGTAGTATAACTAGCGGGTCCGGCAATGAGCAGTTCTTC
CASSITSGSGNEQFF
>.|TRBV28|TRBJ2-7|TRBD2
TGTGCCAGCAGTATTCGGACTAGCGGTCCCTACGAGCAGTACTTC
CASSIRTSGPYEQYF
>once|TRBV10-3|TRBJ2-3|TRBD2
TGTGCCATCAGAGGCGGGACTAGCGGGATGAGCACAGATACGCAGTATTTT
CAIRGGTSGMSTDTQYF
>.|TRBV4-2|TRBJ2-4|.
TGTGCCAGCAGCCAAGAGGGGCTAGCCAAAAACATTCAGTACTTC
CASSQEGLAKNIQYF
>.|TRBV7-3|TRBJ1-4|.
TGTGCCAGCAGCAGCTGGGGAGGCGAAAAACTGTTTTTT
CASSSWGGEKLFF
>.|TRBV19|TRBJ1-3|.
TGTGCCAGTAGCCTAACAGGCACCAGCTCTGGAAACACCATATATTTT
CASSLTGTSSGNTIYF
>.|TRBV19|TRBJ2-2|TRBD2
TGTGCCAGTAGTACCCTGGGGGGGACCGGGGAGCTGTTTTTT
CASSTLGGTGELFF
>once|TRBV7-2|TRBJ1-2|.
TGTGCCAGCAGCTTAATGGGCGCCGGCTACACCTTC
CASSLMGAGYTF
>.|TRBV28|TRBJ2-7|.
TGTGCCAGCAGATCAGCGGGCTTGGGGTACGAGCAGTACTTC
CASRSAGLGYEQYF
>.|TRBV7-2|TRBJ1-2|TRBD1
TGTGCCAGCAGCGACCCCCGGGACAGGGAAAATGGCTACACCTTC
CASSDPRDRENGYTF
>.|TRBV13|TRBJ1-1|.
TGTGCCAGCAGCTTACACCGGGACACTGAAGCTTTCTTT
CASSLHRDTEAFF
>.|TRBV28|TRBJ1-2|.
TGTGCCAGCCTGGGCAGCCCTGGGGGCTACACCTTC
CASLGSPGGYTF
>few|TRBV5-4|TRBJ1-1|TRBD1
TGTGCCAGCAGCTCCGGGACAGCCATGAACACTGAAGCTTTCTTT
CASSSGTAMNTEAFF
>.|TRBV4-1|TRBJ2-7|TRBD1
TGCGCCAGCAGCCCCACAGGGACAGGCCTTTACGAGCAGTACTTC
CASSPTGTGLYEQYF
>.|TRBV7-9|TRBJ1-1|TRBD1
TGTGCCAGCAGCAGGACAGGGACGGGAGGCACTGAAGCTTTCTTT
CASSRTGTGGTEAFF
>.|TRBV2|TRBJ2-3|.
TGTGCCAGCAGTGGGAACAGCCCGAGCACAGATACGCAGTATTTT
CASSGNSPSTDTQYF
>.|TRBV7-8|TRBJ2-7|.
TGTGCCAGCAGCTTAGCTGAGGGCTCCTACGAGCAGTACTTC
CASSLAEGSYEQYF
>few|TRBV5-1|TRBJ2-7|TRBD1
TGCGCCAGCAGCCCGGACAGGGGATACTCCTACGAGCAGTACTTC
CASSPDRGYSYEQYF
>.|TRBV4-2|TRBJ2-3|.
TGTGCCAGCAGCCAAGGGCCTACAGATACGCAGTATTTT
CASSQGPTDTQYF
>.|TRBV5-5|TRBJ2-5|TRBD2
TGTGCCAGCAGCAAAGGGACTAGCGGGATCAGGGAAGAGACCCAGTACTTC
CASSKGTSGIREETQYF